This T cell receptor beta chain originates from a study of blood T cell repertoires in COVID-19. The CDR3 is 15 residues long. Per the germline V gene, CDR1 is MGHRA and CDR2 is YSYEKL. V gave up 0 bases and J gave up 13 bases, with 21 bases separating them. Some clones are missing from TCRdb's copy, which holds only in-frame ones; the method was immunoSEQ multiplex PCR. The sample contains around 130,000 clones, around 80% of which appear only once. Sequencing used peripheral blood. The chain has TRBV4-1 and TRBJ1-1; no reliable D call. The sequence derives from a woman in her sixties with acute or convalescent COVID-19. Here the CDR3 reads CASSQDSFREFPGFF. DNA for the CDR3: TGCGCCAGCAGCCAAGATTCGTTTAGGGAGTTCCCCGGTTTCTTT.